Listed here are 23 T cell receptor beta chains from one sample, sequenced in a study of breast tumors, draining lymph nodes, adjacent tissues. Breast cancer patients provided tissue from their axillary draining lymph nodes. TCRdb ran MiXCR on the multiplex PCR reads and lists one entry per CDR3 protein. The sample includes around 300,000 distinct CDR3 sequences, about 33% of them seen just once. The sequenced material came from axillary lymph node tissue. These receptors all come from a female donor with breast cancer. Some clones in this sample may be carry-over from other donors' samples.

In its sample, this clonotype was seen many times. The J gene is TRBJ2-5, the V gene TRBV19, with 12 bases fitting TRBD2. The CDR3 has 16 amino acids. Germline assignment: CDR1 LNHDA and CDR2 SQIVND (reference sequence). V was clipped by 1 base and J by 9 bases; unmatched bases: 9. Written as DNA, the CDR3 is TGTGCCAGTAGTATAGGGGGGCTAGCGGGAGGGAAGGCCCAGTACTTC. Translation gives CASSIGGLAGGKAQYF.

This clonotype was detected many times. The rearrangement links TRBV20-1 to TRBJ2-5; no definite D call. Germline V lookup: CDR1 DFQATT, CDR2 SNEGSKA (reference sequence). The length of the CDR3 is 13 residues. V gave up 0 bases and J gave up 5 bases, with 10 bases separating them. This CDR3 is CSARDLQVETQYF. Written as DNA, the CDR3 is TGCAGTGCTAGAGATCTGCAGGTTGAGACCCAGTACTTC.

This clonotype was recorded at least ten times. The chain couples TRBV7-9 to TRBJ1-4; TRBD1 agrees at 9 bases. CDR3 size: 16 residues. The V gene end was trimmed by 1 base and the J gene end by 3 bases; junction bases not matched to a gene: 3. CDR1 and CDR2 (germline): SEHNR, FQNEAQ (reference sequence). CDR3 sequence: CASSLGDRGSNEKLFF. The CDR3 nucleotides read TGTGCCAGCAGCTTAGGCGACAGGGGGTCTAATGAAAAACTGTTTTTT.

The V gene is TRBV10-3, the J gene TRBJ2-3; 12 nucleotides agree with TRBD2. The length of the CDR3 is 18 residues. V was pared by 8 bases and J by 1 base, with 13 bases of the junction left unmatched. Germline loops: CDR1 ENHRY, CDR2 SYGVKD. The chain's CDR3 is CAIAFRLAGGPGTDTQYF. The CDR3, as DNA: TGTGCCATCGCGTTTCGGCTAGCGGGGGGGCCTGGCACAGATACGCAGTATTTT.

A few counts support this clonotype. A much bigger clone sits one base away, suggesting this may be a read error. CDR3 sequence: CASTPTSGGYNEQLF. The DNA for the CDR3 is TGTGCCAGCACGCCGACTAGCGGAGGCTACAATGAGCAGCTCTTC. J is TRBJ2-1 and V is TRBV7-8, with TRBD2 identical over 9 bases. The CDR3 is made up of 15 amino acids. In germline, CDR1 is SGHVS, CDR2 FQNEAQ.

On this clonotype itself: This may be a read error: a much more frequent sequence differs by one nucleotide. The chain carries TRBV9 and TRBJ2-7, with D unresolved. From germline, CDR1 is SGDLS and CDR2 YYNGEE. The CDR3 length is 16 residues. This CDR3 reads CASGVASGASSYEQYF. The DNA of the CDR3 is TGTGCCAGCGGCGTAGCTAGTGGAGCCTCCTCCTACGAGCAGTACTTC.

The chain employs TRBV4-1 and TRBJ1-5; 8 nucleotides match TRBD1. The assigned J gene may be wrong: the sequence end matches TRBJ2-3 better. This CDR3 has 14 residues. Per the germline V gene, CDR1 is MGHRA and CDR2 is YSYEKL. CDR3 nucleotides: TGCGCCAGCAGCCCCGGACAGGGTTTTCAGCCCCAGTATTTT. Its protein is CASSPGQGFQPQYF.

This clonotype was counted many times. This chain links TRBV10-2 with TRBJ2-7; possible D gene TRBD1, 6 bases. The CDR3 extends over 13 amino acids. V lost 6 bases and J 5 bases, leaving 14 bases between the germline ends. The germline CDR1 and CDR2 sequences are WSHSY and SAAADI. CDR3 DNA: TGCGCCAGCAGACAGGGTGGGCCCCACGAGCAGTACTTC. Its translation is CASRQGGPHEQYF.

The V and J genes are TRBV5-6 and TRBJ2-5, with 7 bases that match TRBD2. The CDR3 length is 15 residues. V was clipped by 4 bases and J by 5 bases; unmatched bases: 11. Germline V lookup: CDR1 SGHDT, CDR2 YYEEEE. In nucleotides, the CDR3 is TGTGCCAGCAGCCGAACAATAGCGGGTACTGAGACCCAGTACTTC. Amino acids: CASSRTIAGTETQYF.

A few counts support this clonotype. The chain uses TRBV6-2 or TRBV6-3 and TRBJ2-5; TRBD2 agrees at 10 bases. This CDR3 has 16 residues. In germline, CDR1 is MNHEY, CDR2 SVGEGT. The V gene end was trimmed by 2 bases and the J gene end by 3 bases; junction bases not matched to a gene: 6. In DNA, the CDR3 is TGTGCCAGCAGTTACAAGGCTAGCGGGAGTAAAGAGACCCAGTACTTC. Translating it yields CASSYKASGSKETQYF.

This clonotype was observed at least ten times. The CDR3 DNA reads as TGTGCCAGCAGCCTCCGACTAGACCAAGAGACCCAGTACTTC. Translation gives CASSLRLDQETQYF. The V and J genes are TRBV5-8 and TRBJ2-5; D may be TRBD2 (6 bases). V was pared by 4 bases and J by 0 bases, with 10 bases between. This CDR3 spans 14 amino acids. Germline CDR1 is SGHTS and CDR2 is YDEGEE.

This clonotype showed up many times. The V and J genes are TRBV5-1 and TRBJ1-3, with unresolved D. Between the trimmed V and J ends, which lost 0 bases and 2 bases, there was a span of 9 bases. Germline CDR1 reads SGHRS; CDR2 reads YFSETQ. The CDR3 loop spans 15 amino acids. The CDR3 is CASSLAVSAGNTIYF. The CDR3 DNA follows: TGCGCCAGCAGCTTGGCGGTATCTGCTGGAAACACCATATATTTT.

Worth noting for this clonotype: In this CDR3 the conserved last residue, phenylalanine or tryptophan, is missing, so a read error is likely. The CDR3: CSVSHRGRNTIYS. The CDR3 nucleotides are TGCAGTGTTAGCCACAGGGGAAGAAACACCATATATTCT. The chain couples TRBV20-1 to TRBJ1-3, with 7 bases fitting TRBD1. The CDR3 totals 13 residues. After removal of 7 bases from V and 5 bases from J, the junction contained 8 bases not matched to a gene. Germline V CDR1 and CDR2: DFQATT, SNEGSKA (reference sequence).

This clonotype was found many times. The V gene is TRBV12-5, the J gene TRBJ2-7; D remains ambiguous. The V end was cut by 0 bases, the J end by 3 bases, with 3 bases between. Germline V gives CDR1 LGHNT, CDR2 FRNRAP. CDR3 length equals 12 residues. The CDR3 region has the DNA TGTGCTAGTGGTTTGGTACTCTACGAGCAGTACTTC. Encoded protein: CASGLVLYEQYF.

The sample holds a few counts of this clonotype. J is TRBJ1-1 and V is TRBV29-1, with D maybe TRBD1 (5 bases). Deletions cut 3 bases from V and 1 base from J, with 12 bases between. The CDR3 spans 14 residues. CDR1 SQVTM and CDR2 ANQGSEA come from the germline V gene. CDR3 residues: CSVELGQGNTEAFF. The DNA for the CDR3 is TGCAGCGTTGAGCTTGGGCAGGGGAACACTGAAGCTTTCTTT.

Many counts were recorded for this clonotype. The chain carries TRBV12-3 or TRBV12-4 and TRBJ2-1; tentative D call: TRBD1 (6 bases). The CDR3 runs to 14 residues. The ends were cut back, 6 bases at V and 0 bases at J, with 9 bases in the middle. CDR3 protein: CASSRTASYNEQFF. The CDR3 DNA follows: TGTGCCAGCAGCCGGACAGCCTCCTACAATGAGCAGTTCTTC.

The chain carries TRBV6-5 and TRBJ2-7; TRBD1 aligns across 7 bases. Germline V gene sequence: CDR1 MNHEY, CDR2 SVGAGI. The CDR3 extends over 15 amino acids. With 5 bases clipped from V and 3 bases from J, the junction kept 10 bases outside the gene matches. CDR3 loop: CASSGYRGSSYEQYF. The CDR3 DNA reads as TGTGCCAGCAGTGGGTACAGGGGATCAAGCTACGAGCAGTACTTC.

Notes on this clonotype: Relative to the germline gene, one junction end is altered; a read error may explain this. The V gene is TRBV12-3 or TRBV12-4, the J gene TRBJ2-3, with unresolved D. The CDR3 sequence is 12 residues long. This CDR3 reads CASRGSTDTQCF. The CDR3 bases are TGTGCCAGCAGAGGTAGCACGGATACGCAGTGTTTT.

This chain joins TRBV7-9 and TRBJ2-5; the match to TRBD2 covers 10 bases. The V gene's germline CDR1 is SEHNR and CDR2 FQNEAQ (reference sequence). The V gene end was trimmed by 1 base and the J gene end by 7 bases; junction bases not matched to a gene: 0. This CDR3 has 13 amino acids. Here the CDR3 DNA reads TGTGCCAGCAGCTTAGGGACTAGCGGGACCCAGTACTTC. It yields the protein CASSLGTSGTQYF.

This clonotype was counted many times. CDR3 protein: CASSVTSGRRYLREEQYF. CDR3 nucleotide sequence: TGTGCCAGCAGTGTGACTAGCGGGAGAAGATACCTACGAGAAGAGCAGTACTTC. The chain carries TRBV2 and TRBJ2-7, with 12 nucleotides matching TRBD2. This CDR3 spans 18 amino acids. V was pared by 4 bases and J by 7 bases, with 17 bases of the junction left unmatched. CDR1 and CDR2 from the germline V gene are SNHLY and FYNNEI. Drawing the rest from reference TRBV2 and TRBJ2-7, the complete variable domain is EPEVTQTPSHQVTQMGQEVILRCVPISNHLYFYWYRQILGQKVEFLVSFYNNEISEKSEIFDDQFSVERPDGSNFTLKIRSTKLEDSAMYFCASSVTSGRRYLREEQYFGPGTRLTVT.

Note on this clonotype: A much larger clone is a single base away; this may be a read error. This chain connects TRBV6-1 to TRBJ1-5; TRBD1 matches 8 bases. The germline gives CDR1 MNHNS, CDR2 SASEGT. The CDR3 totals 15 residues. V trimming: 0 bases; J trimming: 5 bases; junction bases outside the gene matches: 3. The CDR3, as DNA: TGTGCCAGCAGTGAAGCAGCAGGGGGCGATCAGCCCCAGCATTTT. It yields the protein CASSEAAGGDQPQHF.

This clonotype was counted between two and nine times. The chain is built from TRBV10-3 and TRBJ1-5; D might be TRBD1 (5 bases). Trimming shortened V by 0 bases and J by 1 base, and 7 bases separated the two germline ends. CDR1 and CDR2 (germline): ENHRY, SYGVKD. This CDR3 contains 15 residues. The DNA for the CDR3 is TGTGCCATCAGTGAGTCGGGGGGAAGCAATCAGCCCCAGCATTTT. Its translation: CAISESGGSNQPQHF.

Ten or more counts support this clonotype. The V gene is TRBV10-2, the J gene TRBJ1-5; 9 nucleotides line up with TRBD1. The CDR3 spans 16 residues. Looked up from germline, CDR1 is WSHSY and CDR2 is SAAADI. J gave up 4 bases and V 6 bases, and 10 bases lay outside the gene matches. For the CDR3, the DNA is TGCGCCAGCAGAGGGACAGGGATGCCTGAAAATCAGCCCCAGCATTTT. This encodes CASRGTGMPENQPQHF.